These T cell receptor beta chains were read from a single sample in a study of cytomegalovirus exposure and HLA in healthy donors. Clones were sequenced by immunoSEQ multiplex PCR, and TCRdb holds only the in-frame ones, with some missing. The data contain 130,000 or so clones, approximately 80% of them seen just once; the ten biggest clones take up 0.94%. The specimen was PBMCs. These receptors were taken from a woman aged 55-75 years in good health and CMV-seronegative. Each CDR3 is given with its conserved first and last residue.

CASSFGTGDNEQFF TRBV6-5
CASSSGRGYQPQHF TRBV18
CASSLDGQGNQPQHF TRBV5-1
CASSPFGGSGDEQFF TRBV27
CASSPSPLAGVHNEQFF TRBV5-1
CASSLSGGVALNGYTF TRBV11-2
CASSVAGGDGYEQYF TRBV9
CAWRIRGVTEAFF TRBV30
CASSPAGAMNTEAFF TRBV9
CASAVGRGLSGNTIYF TRBV7-9
CASSRDRGVNQPQHF TRBV19
CASSPSLRKDTYEQYF TRBV28
CASSLTDRRLYEQYF TRBV5-1
CASSVGGAMWTEAFF TRBV9
CASTGGNQPQHF TRBV6-1
CASSSRLPTSGRAHEQYF TRBV5-1
CASSLSSYNEQFF TRBV9
CASSFVIGGASGANVLTF TRBV5-1
CASSPQGSKSPKLFF TRBV7-9
CASSPPASGRARGEQFF TRBV18
CASSPTGGAGQPQHF TRBV28
CATSRDIRVLAGEETQYF TRBV15
CASSEEGEYNSPLHF TRBV2
CASSFGLADKETQYF TRBV7-9
CASSMGTGLNEQFF TRBV19
CASSLSTSGRAYNEQFF TRBV27
CASSLGAMTNTGELFF TRBV7-2
CASDPRGQGDPYEQYF TRBV23-1
CASSQAPVGGGQPQHF TRBV4-1
CASSSTSGGALRTYNEQFF TRBV5-1
CASSLAVSYNEQFF TRBV14
CASSFEQRNTGELFF TRBV5-1
CASKSDRINEQFF TRBV7-9
CASSSGQGGQFF TRBV4-1
CASSSNSYNEQFF TRBV7-2
CASSSPETGLNEKLFF TRBV5-5
CASSNAGGEQYF TRBV27
CASSGDSGANVLTF TRBV5-1
CASSKGQVGLYEQYF TRBV5-4
CASSAGFGNTIYF TRBV2
CASSLGTGAAYGYTF TRBV7-3